This T cell receptor beta chain was sequenced during a study of persistence of HIV-infected CD4 T cells. J lost 5 bases, V lost 4 bases, and 6 bases had no gene match. Germline V lookup: CDR1 SGHNT, CDR2 YYREEE (reference sequence). The CDR3 length is 15 residues. This clone has just a few counts. Its antigen remains unknown. This was the immunoSEQ version 4 assay in survey mode. The data were produced by immunoSEQ multiplex PCR, yet TCRdb's version contains in-frame clones alone and is incomplete. Of about 5,300 clones in the sample, around 60% were seen once. Lysates of CMV-infected fibroblasts at 9.5 to 10 ug/mL stimulated these cells. CD4+ T cells upregulating both CD40 ligand and CD69 were sorted as responding cells.

This TCR was sampled from an adult man with HIV who was CMV-seropositive. The chain links TRBV5-4 to TRBJ2-5, with 12 bases matching TRBD2. The source material was CD4+ T cells sorted from PBMCs after roughly 17-hour stimulation, sampled from a patient who received antiretroviral therapy. The DNA for the CDR3 is TGTGCCAGCAGCCCACTAGCGGGGGGCTCCGAGACCCAGTACTTC. It encodes CASSPLAGGSETQYF.